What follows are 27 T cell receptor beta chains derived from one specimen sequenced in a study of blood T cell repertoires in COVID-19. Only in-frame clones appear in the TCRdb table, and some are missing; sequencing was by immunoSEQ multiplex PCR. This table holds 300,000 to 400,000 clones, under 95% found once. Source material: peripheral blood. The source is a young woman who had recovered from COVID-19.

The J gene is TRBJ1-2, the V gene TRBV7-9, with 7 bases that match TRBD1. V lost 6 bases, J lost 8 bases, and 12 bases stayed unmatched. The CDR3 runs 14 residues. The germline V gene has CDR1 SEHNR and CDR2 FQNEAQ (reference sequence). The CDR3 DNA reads TGTGCCAGCAGTATACCAGACAGGGAAAGAGGCTACACCTTC. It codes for CASSIPDRERGYTF.

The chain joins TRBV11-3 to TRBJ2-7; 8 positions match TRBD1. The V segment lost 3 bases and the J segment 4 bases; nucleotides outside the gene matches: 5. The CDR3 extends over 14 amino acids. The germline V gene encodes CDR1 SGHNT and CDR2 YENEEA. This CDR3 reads CASSFHRTGYEQYV. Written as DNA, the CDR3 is TGTGCCAGCAGCTTCCACAGGACAGGGTACGAGCAGTACGTC.

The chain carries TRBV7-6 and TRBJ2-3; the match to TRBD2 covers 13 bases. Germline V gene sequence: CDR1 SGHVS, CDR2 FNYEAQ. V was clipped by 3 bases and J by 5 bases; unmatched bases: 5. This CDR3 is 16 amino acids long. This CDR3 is CASSFGTSGTIDTQYF. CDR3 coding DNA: TGTGCCAGCAGCTTTGGGACTAGCGGGACGATAGATACGCAGTATTTT.

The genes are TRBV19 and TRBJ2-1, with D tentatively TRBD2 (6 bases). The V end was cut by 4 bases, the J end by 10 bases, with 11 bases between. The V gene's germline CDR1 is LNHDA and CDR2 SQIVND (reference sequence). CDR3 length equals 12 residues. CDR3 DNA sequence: TGTGCCAGTAGTACCCTTGGGGGGGAGCAGTTCTTC. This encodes CASSTLGGEQFF.

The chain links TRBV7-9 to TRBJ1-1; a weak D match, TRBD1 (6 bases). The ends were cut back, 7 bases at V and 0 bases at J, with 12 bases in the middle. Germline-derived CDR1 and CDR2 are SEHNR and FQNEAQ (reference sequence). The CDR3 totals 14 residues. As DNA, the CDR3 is TGTGCCAGCACCGAAGGACAGATGAACACTGAAGCTTTCTTT. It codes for CASTEGQMNTEAFF.

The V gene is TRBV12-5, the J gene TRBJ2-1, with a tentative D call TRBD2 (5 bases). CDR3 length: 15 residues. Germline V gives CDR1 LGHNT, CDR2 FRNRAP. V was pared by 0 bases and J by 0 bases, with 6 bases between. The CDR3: CASGLVLGSYNEQFF. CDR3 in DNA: TGTGCTAGTGGTTTGGTACTAGGCTCCTACAATGAGCAGTTCTTC. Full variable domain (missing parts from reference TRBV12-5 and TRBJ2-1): DARVTQTPRHKVTEMGQEVTMRCQPILGHNTVFWYRQTMMQGLELLAYFRNRAPLDDSGMPKDRFSAEMPDATLATLKIQPSEPRDSAVYFCASGLVLGSYNEQFFGPGTRLTVL.

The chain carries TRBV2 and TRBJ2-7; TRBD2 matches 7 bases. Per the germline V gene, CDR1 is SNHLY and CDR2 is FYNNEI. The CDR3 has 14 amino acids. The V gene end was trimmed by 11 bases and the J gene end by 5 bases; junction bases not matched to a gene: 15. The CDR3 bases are TGTGCCTTTCAACTGAGACTAGCAGTCGACGAGCAGTACGTC. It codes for CAFQLRLAVDEQYV.

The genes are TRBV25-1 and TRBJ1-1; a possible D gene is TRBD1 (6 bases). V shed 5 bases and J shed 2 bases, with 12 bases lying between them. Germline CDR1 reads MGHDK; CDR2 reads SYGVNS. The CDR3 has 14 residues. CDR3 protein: CASSYRDTNTEAFF. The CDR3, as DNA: TGTGCCAGCAGTTACCGGGACACTAACACTGAAGCTTTCTTT.

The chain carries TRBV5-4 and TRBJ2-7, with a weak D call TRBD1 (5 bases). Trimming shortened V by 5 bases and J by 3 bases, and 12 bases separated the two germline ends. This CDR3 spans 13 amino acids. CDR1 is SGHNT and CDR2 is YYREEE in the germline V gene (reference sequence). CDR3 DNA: TGTGCCAGCAGTCCCCAAGGGGACTACGAGCAGTACGTC. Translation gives CASSPQGDYEQYV.

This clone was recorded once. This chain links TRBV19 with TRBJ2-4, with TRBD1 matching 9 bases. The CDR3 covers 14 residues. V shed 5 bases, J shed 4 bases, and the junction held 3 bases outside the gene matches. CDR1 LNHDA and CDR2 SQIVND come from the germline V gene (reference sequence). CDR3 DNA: TGTGCCAGTAGTCCGGGACAGGGAAAAAACATTCAGTACTTC. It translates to CASSPGQGKNIQYF.

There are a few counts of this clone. CDR3 coding DNA: TGTGCCAGCAGCTTATCGTTGTCAATAGATCAGCCCCAGCATTTT. Amino acid sequence: CASSLSLSIDQPQHF. V gene TRBV7-9 combines with J gene TRBJ1-5, with D unclear. Germline assignment: CDR1 SEHNR and CDR2 FQNEAQ (reference sequence). The CDR3 loop spans 15 amino acids. V was cut by 2 bases and J by 5 bases, with 13 bases left in between. Looking up the rest from reference TRBV7-9 and TRBJ1-5 gives the full variable domain: DTGVSQNPRHKITKRGQNVTFRCDPISEHNRLYWYRQTLGQGPEFLTYFQNEAQLEKSRLLSDRFSAERPKGSFSTLEIQRTEQGDSAMYLCASSLSLSIDQPQHFGDGTRLSIL.

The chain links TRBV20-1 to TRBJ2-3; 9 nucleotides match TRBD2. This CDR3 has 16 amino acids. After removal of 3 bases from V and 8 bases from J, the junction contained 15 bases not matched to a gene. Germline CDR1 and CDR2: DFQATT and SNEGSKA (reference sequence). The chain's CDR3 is CSASPAASGDHGTQYF. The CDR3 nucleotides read TGCAGTGCTAGTCCTGCGGCTAGCGGGGACCACGGTACGCAGTATTTT.

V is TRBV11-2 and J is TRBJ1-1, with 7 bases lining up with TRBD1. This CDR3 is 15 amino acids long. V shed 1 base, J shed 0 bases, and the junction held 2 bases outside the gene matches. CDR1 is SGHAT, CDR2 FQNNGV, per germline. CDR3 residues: CASSLGGQLNTEAFF. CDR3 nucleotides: TGTGCCAGCAGCTTAGGGGGACAGTTGAACACTGAAGCTTTCTTT.

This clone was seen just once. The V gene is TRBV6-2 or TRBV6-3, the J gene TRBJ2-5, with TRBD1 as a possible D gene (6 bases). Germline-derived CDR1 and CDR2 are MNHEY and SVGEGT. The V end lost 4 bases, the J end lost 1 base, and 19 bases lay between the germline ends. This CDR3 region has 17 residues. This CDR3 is CASSFATPRGIQETQYF. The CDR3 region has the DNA TGTGCCAGCAGTTTTGCAACACCCAGGGGAATCCAAGAGACCCAGTACTTC.

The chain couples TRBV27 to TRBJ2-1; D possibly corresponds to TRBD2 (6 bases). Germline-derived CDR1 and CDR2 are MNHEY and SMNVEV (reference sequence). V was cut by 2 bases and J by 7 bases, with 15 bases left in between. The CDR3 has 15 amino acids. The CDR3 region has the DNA TGTGCCAGCAGTTTAGGGGGAAACCGGGGGAATGAGCAGTTCTTC. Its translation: CASSLGGNRGNEQFF.

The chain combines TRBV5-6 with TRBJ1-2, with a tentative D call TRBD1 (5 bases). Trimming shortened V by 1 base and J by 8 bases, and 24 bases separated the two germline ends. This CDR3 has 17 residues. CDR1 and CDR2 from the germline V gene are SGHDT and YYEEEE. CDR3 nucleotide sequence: TGTGCCAGCAGCTTGAGAATAAGCGGCGGGACCCCCTCGGGCTACACCTTC. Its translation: CASSLRISGGTPSGYTF.

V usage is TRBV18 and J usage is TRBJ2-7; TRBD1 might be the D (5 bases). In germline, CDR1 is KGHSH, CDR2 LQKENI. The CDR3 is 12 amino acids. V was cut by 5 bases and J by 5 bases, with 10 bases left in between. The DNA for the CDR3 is TGTGCCAGCTCAAATATCAGGGACGAGCAGTACGTC. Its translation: CASSNIRDEQYV.

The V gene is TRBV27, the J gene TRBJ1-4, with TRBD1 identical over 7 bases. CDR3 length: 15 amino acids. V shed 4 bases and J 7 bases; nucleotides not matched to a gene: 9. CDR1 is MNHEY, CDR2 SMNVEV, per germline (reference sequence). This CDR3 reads CASSSDGQVGEKLFF. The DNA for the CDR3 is TGTGCCAGCAGTTCTGATGGACAGGTCGGTGAAAAACTGTTTTTT.

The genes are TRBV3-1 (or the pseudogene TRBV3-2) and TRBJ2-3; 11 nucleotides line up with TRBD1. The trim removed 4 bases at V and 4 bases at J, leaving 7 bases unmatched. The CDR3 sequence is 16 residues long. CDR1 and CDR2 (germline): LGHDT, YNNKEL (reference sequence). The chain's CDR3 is CASSRGQGAVPDTQYF. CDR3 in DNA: TGTGCCAGCAGCCGCGGACAGGGGGCCGTGCCAGATACGCAGTATTTT.

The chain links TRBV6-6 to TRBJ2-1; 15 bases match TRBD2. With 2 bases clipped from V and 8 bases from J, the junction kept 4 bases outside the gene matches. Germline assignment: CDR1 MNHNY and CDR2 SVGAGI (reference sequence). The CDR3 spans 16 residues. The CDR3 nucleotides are TGTGCCAGCAGTTACGGGACTAGCGGGAGGTACGATGAGCAGTTCTTC. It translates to CASSYGTSGRYDEQFF.

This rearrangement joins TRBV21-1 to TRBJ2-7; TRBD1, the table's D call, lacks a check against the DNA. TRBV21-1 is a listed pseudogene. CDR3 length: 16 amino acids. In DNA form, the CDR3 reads TGTGCCAGCAGCAAAGAGCCCAGGGGGCCTTCGGAAGAGCAGTACGTC. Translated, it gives CASSKEPRGPSEEQYV.

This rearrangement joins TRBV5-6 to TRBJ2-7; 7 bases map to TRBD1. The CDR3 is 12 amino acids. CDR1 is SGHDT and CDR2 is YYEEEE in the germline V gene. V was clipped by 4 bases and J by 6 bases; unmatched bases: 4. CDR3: CASSMTGSEQYV. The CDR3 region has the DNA TGTGCCAGCAGCATGACAGGGTCCGAGCAGTACGTC.

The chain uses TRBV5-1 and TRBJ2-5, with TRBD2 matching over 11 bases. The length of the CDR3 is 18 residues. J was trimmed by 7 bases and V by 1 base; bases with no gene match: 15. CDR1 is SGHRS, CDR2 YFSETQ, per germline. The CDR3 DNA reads TGCGCCAGCAGCTTGATATCTAGCGGGAGGATAGGAGGATGGACCCAGTACTTC. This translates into CASSLISSGRIGGWTQYF.

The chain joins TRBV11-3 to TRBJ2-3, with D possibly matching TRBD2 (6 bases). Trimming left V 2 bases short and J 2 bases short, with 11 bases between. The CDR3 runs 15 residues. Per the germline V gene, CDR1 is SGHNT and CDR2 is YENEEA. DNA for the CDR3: TGTGCCAGCAGCTTAACTAGCCATAACACAGATACGCAGTATTTT. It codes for CASSLTSHNTDTQYF.

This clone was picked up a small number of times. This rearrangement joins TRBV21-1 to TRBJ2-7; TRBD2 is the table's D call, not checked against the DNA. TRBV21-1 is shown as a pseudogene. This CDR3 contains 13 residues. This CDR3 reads CASSKGAAYEQYV. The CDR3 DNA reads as TGTGCCAGCAGCAAAGGAGCGGCTTACGAGCAGTACGTC.

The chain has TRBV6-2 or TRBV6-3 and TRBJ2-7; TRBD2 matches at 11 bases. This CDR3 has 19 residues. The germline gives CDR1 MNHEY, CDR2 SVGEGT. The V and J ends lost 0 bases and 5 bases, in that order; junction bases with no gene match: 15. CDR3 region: CASSYSSQVGTSGAHEQYV. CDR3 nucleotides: TGTGCCAGCAGTTACTCGAGTCAGGTCGGGACTAGCGGAGCTCACGAGCAGTACGTC.

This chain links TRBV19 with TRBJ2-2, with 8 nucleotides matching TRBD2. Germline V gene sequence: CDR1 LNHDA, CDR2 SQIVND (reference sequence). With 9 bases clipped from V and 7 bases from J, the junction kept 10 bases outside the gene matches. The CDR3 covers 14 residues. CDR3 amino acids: CASTGGPGFGELFF. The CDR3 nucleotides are TGTGCCAGCACGGGAGGGCCGGGTTTCGGGGAGCTGTTTTTT. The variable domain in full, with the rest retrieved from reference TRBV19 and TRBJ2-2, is DGGITQSPKYLFRKEGQNVTLSCEQNLNHDAMYWYRQDPGQGLRLIYYSQIVNDFQKGDIAEGYSVSREKKESFPLTVTSAQKNPTAFYLCASTGGPGFGELFFGEGSRLTVL.